One sample yielded the 16 T cell receptor beta chains listed below, sequenced in a study of T cell clonality in common variable immunodeficiency. Repertoires were generated with immunoSEQ multiplex PCR, while TCRdb's copy carries only in-frame clones and drops some. Observed in the sample are approximately 37,000 clones, none of them singletons. Input material: peripheral blood mononuclear cells. The receptor source for this set is a person between 18 and 70 years old in good health.

This clone was seen at least ten times. The read finishes 3 residues shy of the CDR3 end, and the germline J gene is used to complete it. This chain joins TRBV5-1 and TRBJ1-4; D remains ambiguous. This CDR3 contains 14 residues. V was trimmed by 2 bases and J by 0 bases, leaving 5 bases between them. The germline CDR1 and CDR2 sequences are SGHRS and YFSETQ. CDR3 amino acids: CASSLGSTNEKLFF. The covered CDR3 bases are TGCGCCAGCAGCTTAGGGTCAACTAATGAAAAA.

This clone was counted many times. The missing CDR3 end, 3 residues past where the read stops, is filled in from the germline J gene. The genes are TRBV5-1 and TRBJ1-5; 8 bases align to TRBD1. CDR3 length: 14 residues. The germline V gene encodes CDR1 SGHRS and CDR2 YFSETQ. The trim removed 1 base at V and 6 bases at J, leaving 3 bases unmatched. The CDR3 loop is CASSLSGGTQPQHF. The sequenced CDR3 bases are TGCGCCAGCAGCTTGTCAGGGGGCACTCAGCCC.

This clone was detected ten times or more. The CDR3 goes on 3 residues after the read ends, and that part is filled in from the germline J gene. The chain uses TRBV6-2 or TRBV6-3 and TRBJ2-7, with TRBD2 as a possible D gene (6 bases). The V gene lost 3 bases and the J gene lost 4 bases, with 10 bases spanning the gap. The CDR3 runs to 13 residues. Germline loops: CDR1 MNHEY, CDR2 SVGEGT. Incomplete CDR3 DNA: TGTGCCAGCAGTTATGGGGGGAAGTACGAG. Amino acid sequence: CASSYGGKYE. The CDR3 as a whole reads CASSYGGKYEQYF.

This clone was counted ten times or more. Read coverage stops 3 residues before the CDR3 terminus; the germline J gene supplies the remainder. This chain links TRBV6-1 with TRBJ2-3; D not certain. V dropped 2 bases and J dropped 5 bases, with 17 bases sitting between them. CDR1 is MNHNS and CDR2 is SASEGT in the germline V gene. The CDR3 has 16 amino acids. Partial CDR3 DNA: TGTGCCAGCAGTGAATGGTTCCAGGCCGGTTTAGATACG. It translates to CASSEWFQAGLDT. The whole CDR3 is CASSEWFQAGLDTQYF.

In this sample, this clone turned up a few times. Read coverage stops 3 residues before the CDR3 terminus; the germline J gene supplies the remainder. The chain recombines TRBV19 with TRBJ1-2; D call uncertain. This CDR3 contains 13 residues. CDR1 and CDR2 from the germline V gene are LNHDA and SQIVND (reference sequence). The CDR3 is CASSIRASYDYTF. The DNA read from the CDR3 is TGTGCCAGTAGTATTAGGGCATCCTACGAC.

This clone was observed at least ten times. The sequence runs out 3 residues before the end of the CDR3; the remainder is reconstructed from the germline J gene. The chain recombines TRBV28 with TRBJ2-1; 7 nucleotides align to TRBD1. Germline V gives CDR1 MDHEN, CDR2 SYDVKM. The CDR3 runs to 16 residues. With 1 base clipped from V and 5 bases from J, the junction kept 8 bases outside the gene matches. Here the CDR3 reads CASSLLGGRGHNEQFF. The part of the CDR3 DNA that was read is TGTGCCAGCAGTTTATTAGGGGGCAGGGGCCACAATGAG.

This clone appeared many times. Read sequence stops 3 residues before the CDR3 end, and the germline J gene provides the missing end. The V call is TRBV19, the J call TRBJ1-1; possibly TRBD1 for D (6 bases). The CDR3 runs 16 residues. Germline CDR1 and CDR2: LNHDA and SQIVND (reference sequence). The sequenced CDR3 bases are TGTGCCAGTAGTATTTTGTCAACAGGGAGGAGGGGCCAA. This codes for CASSILSTGRRGQ. In full, the CDR3 is CASSILSTGRRGQAFF. Supplemented by reference TRBV19 and TRBJ1-1, the full variable domain reads DGGITQSPKYLFRKEGQNVTLSCEQNLNHDAMYWYRQDPGQGLRLIYYSQIVNDFQKGDIAEGYSVSREKKESFPLTVTSAQKNPTAFYLCASSILSTGRRGQAFFGQGTRLTVV.

This clone was observed a few times. The read ends 3 residues shy of where the CDR3 ends; the end is completed using the germline J gene. The gene calls are TRBV19 and TRBJ2-3; D might be TRBD1 (6 bases). Germline CDR1 and CDR2: LNHDA and SQIVND (reference sequence). The CDR3 runs 14 residues. Here the CDR3 reads CASSHELIGQPQYF. CDR3 bases read: TGTGCCAGTAGTCATGAGCTAATAGGACAGCCG.

This clone was detected a few times. The read gets to within 3 residues of the CDR3 end, and the germline J gene fills in the rest. The chain links TRBV7-8 to TRBJ1-5, with D hard to call. The V gene lost 5 bases and the J gene lost 6 bases, with 11 bases spanning the gap. Germline lookup yields CDR1 SGHVS and CDR2 FQNEAQ. This CDR3 has 13 amino acids. Incomplete CDR3 DNA: TGTGCCAGCAGCCTGTGGGCAACTCAGCCC. Translation: CASSLWATQP. The CDR3 as a whole reads CASSLWATQPQHF.

This clone was observed a few times. The read falls 3 residues short of the CDR3 end, and the missing part is taken from the germline J gene. J is TRBJ1-2 and V is TRBV5-6; D is uncertain. The CDR3 covers 14 residues. Per the germline V gene, CDR1 is SGHDT and CDR2 is YYEEEE. The germline V and J ends were trimmed by 0 bases and 0 bases, with 6 bases remaining between them. The CDR3 DNA, read in part, is TGTGCCAGCAGCTTGGTTACAACTAACTATGGC. Protein sequence: CASSLVTTNYG. In full, the CDR3 reads CASSLVTTNYGYTF.

The table lists this clone with many counts. The read terminates 3 residues ahead of where the CDR3 ends, so the germline J gene completes it. The chain links TRBV5-1 to TRBJ2-2; 9 bases match TRBD1. Germline V gives CDR1 SGHRS, CDR2 YFSETQ. There are 15 residues in the CDR3. CDR3 amino acids: CASSLSGTGNEKLFF. Partial CDR3 DNA: TGCGCCAGCAGCCTCTCCGGGACAGGGAATGAAAAG.

This clone was counted many times. From the germline J gene comes the end of the CDR3, since the read stops 3 residues before it. The chain uses TRBV12-3 or TRBV12-4 and TRBJ2-3; the match to TRBD1 covers 9 bases. The CDR3 covers 16 residues. Trimming removed 4 bases from V and 5 bases from J; junction bases left unmatched: 10. The DNA read from the CDR3 is TGTGCCAGCAGTTCTCTCGGACAGGGGCGAGGAGATACG. It is translated as CASSSLGQGRGDT. The whole CDR3 sequence is CASSSLGQGRGDTQYF.

This clone was counted many times. The read gets to within 3 residues of the CDR3 end, and the germline J gene fills in the rest. The chain carries TRBV20-1 and TRBJ2-5; 8 bases map to TRBD1. Trimming at V came to 0 bases and at J to 2 bases, leaving 5 bases not matched to a gene. This CDR3 is built from 15 residues. Germline V gene lookup returns CDR1 DFQATT and CDR2 SNEGSKA (reference sequence). CDR3 region: CSARDPRTGQETQYF. CDR3 DNA, as far as it was read: TGCAGTGCTAGAGATCCCCGGACAGGGCAAGAGACC.

This clone has at least ten counts. The read falls 3 residues short of the CDR3 end, and the missing part is taken from the germline J gene. V is TRBV7-7 and J is TRBJ2-5; D is possibly TRBD2 (5 bases). This CDR3 spans 13 amino acids. CDR1 and CDR2 (germline): SSHAT, FNYEAQ (reference sequence). The ends were cut back, 11 bases at V and 5 bases at J, with 18 bases in the middle. The part of the CDR3 DNA that was read is TGTGCCCTAACCCCAAATCCGGGGGAGACC. The encoded protein is CALTPNPGET. The full-length CDR3 reads as CALTPNPGETQYF.

This clone has ten or more counts. The read comes to an end 3 residues before the CDR3 does, leaving the germline J gene to fill in the end. The rearrangement links TRBV20-1 to TRBJ2-7, with 9 bases identical to TRBD1. The CDR3 is made up of 14 amino acids. Germline V gives CDR1 DFQATT, CDR2 SNEGSKA (reference sequence). The trim removed 6 bases at V and 2 bases at J, leaving 8 bases unmatched. The covered CDR3 bases are TGCAGTGCCGTTCCCGGGACAGGGACCTACGAG. As protein: CSAVPGTGTYE. The complete CDR3 reads CSAVPGTGTYEQYF.

In its sample, this clone was seen a few times. With the read ending 3 residues before the CDR3 end, the germline J gene is used to fill in that end. The V call is TRBV7-2, the J call TRBJ2-7; TRBD2 matches at 13 bases. Trimming removed 4 bases from V and 6 bases from J; junction bases left unmatched: 6. Germline V gene sequence: CDR1 SGHTA, CDR2 FQGNSA. This CDR3 spans 15 amino acids. The CDR3 loop reads CASSSLAGGFGEQYF. The DNA read from the CDR3 is TGTGCCAGCAGCTCACTAGCGGGGGGGTTTGGCGAG.